Listed here are 16 T cell receptor beta chains from one sample, sequenced in a study of early T cells in non-severe SARS-CoV-2 infection. TCRdb recomputed calls from the 5' RACE reads with MiXCR, one row per CDR3 protein. The table has tens of thousands of distinct CDR3 sequences, 12% seen once. The material sequenced was whole blood. Receptors were obtained from an adult who was a healthcare worker with PCR-confirmed SARS-CoV-2 infection or an uninfected control (not recorded which).

The rearrangement uses TRBV7-3 and TRBJ2-1; TRBD2 matches 8 bases. The CDR3 is 13 amino acids. Losses at the gene ends were 5 bases for V and 6 bases for J; bases not matched to a gene: 3. Germline V gene sequence: CDR1 SGHTA, CDR2 FQGTGA. CDR3 amino acids: CASSQTSANEQFF. In DNA form, the CDR3 reads TGTGCCAGCAGCCAGACTAGCGCCAATGAGCAGTTCTTC.

Details on this clonotype: A junction end diverges from the germline sequence, so it may reflect a read error. The V gene is TRBV29-1, the J gene TRBJ2-1, with unresolved D. CDR3 size: 12 residues. CDR1 is SQVTM and CDR2 is ANQGSEA in the germline V gene. The CDR3 DNA sequence: TGCAGCGGTGAACCCCTTTCTAATGAGCAGTTCTTC. As protein: CSGEPLSNEQFF.

This clonotype has a handful of counts. The chain carries TRBV12-3 or TRBV12-4 and TRBJ1-1; TRBD1 might be the D (5 bases). The CDR3 runs to 13 residues. V lost 6 bases and J 5 bases, leaving 13 bases between the germline ends. CDR3 bases: TGTGCCAGCAGCTTTACCCGGGGGACTGAAGCTTTCTTT. Translated: CASSFTRGTEAFF.

The genes are TRBV18 and TRBJ1-6; D is perhaps TRBD1 (5 bases). V dropped 3 bases and J dropped 7 bases, with 13 bases sitting between them. Looked up from germline, CDR1 is KGHSH and CDR2 is LQKENI. The CDR3 runs 15 residues. CDR3 nucleotide sequence: TGTGCCAGCTCACCCTCAGGGATTGAGAATTCACCCCTCCACTTT. Its translation is CASSPSGIENSPLHF.

This clonotype was counted at least ten times. V and J are TRBV10-2 and TRBJ2-2, with 8 bases matching TRBD2. Unmatched junction bases numbered 6, after V lost 3 bases and J lost 3 bases. The CDR3 has 16 amino acids. Germline CDR1 and CDR2: WSHSY and SAAADI. CDR3 coding DNA: TGCGCCAGCAGTGACTCCGGGACTAGGTACACCGGGGAGCTGTTTTTT. Amino acids: CASSDSGTRYTGELFF.

The V and J genes are TRBV11-3 and TRBJ1-1, with D uncertain. Germline assignment: CDR1 SGHNT and CDR2 YENEEA. The CDR3 spans 12 residues. Trimming cost V 3 bases and J 8 bases, with 10 bases left between them. The CDR3 region has the DNA TGTGCCAGCAGCTTTCAATCATCGGAAGCTTTCTTT. Protein sequence: CASSFQSSEAFF.

The table lists this clonotype with many counts. This rearrangement joins TRBV7-3 to TRBJ2-2; D is ambiguous. The CDR3 is 17 amino acids. Trimming shortened V by 1 base and J by 1 base, and 13 bases separated the two germline ends. CDR1 and CDR2 from the germline V gene are SGHTA and FQGTGA. The CDR3 loop is CASSLNLGPENTGELFF. CDR3 DNA: TGTGCCAGCAGCTTAAATCTGGGCCCCGAGAACACCGGGGAGCTGTTTTTT.

This clonotype was seen ten or more times. The gene calls are TRBV5-8 and TRBJ2-2; D unresolved. CDR1 is SGHTS and CDR2 is YDEGEE in the germline V gene. This CDR3 comprises 13 residues. V lost 0 bases and J lost 9, with 9 bases in between. The CDR3 loop is CASSLDVTRELFF. CDR3 nucleotides: TGTGCCAGCAGCTTGGACGTCACAAGGGAGCTGTTTTTT.

This clonotype was found many times. The chain recombines TRBV19 with TRBJ2-1, with unresolved D. The CDR3 sequence is 14 residues long. Trimming left V 8 bases short and J 0 bases short, with 11 bases between. Germline CDR1 is LNHDA and CDR2 is SQIVND (reference sequence). The CDR3 bases are TGTGCCAGTTCTTCGGCGGCCTCCTACAATGAGCAGTTCTTC. This encodes CASSSAASYNEQFF.

The chain combines TRBV3-1 with TRBJ1-6; maybe TRBD1 (6 bases). Per germline, CDR1 LGHDT and CDR2 YNNKEL (reference sequence). The CDR3 totals 15 residues. V lost 4 bases to trimming and J lost 10 bases, with 17 bases between them. Here the CDR3 DNA reads TGTGCCAGCAGCCCCGAGACAGGAGCGGCGTCACCCCTCCACTTT. Its protein is CASSPETGAASPLHF.

This clonotype occurred a few times. DNA for the CDR3: TGTGCCAGCAGCTTAAGCCGGGGGCCAACCTACGAGCAGTACTTC. This codes for CASSLSRGPTYEQYF. The rearrangement links TRBV11-2 to TRBJ2-7; possibly TRBD1 or TRBD2 for D (6 bases each). The V gene lost 2 bases and the J gene lost 2 bases, with 13 bases spanning the gap. Germline CDR1 and CDR2: SGHAT and FQNNGV. The CDR3 covers 15 residues.

This clonotype was detected many times. The chain combines TRBV29-1 with TRBJ1-1; 8 bases match TRBD1. The CDR3 runs to 13 residues. Per germline, CDR1 SQVTM and CDR2 ANQGSEA. The J segment lost 1 base and the V segment lost 7 bases, leaving 5 bases of the junction unmatched. This chain's CDR3 is CSARQGRNTEAFF. DNA for the CDR3: TGCAGCGCAAGACAGGGGAGGAACACTGAAGCTTTCTTT. The complete variable domain, with remaining parts taken from reference TRBV29-1 and TRBJ1-1, reads SAVISQKPSRDICQRGTSLTIQCQVDSQVTMMFWYRQQPGQSLTLIATANQGSEATYESGFVIDKFPISRPNLTFSTLTVSNMSPEDSSIYLCSARQGRNTEAFFGQGTRLTVV.

This clonotype was seen a handful of times. V gene TRBV2 combines with J gene TRBJ2-1, with 7 bases aligning to TRBD2. There are 13 residues in the CDR3. CDR1 is SNHLY and CDR2 is FYNNEI in the germline V gene. With V trimmed by 7 bases and J by 8 bases, 8 bases remained unmatched. CDR3: CASTELGRDEQFF. CDR3 sequence (DNA): TGTGCCAGCACGGAATTGGGGAGGGATGAGCAGTTCTTC.

This clonotype was counted many times. The chain joins TRBV2 to TRBJ2-5, with TRBD2 matching 8 bases. This CDR3 spans 15 amino acids. V lost 8 bases and J lost 4; bases outside the gene matches: 12. The V gene's germline CDR1 is SNHLY and CDR2 FYNNEI. The CDR3 here is CASRGIAGLGETQYF. The CDR3 region has the DNA TGTGCCAGCCGGGGGATAGCGGGGCTGGGAGAGACCCAGTACTTC.

Ten or more counts support this clonotype. The chain joins TRBV27 to TRBJ2-3; D might be TRBD1 (5 bases). CDR1 and CDR2 from the germline V gene are MNHEY and SMNVEV (reference sequence). This CDR3 has 16 residues. Trimming took 4 bases from V and 0 from J, leaving 14 bases between them. The CDR3 sequence: CASSSHSRASTDTQYF. CDR3 nucleotides: TGTGCCAGCAGTTCGCATTCCAGGGCTAGCACAGATACGCAGTATTTT.

The table lists this clonotype with many counts. The CDR3, as DNA: TGTGCCAGCTCACCAGCCTCTGGAAACACCATATATTTT. Its protein is CASSPASGNTIYF. This chain uses TRBV18 with TRBJ1-3; D unresolved. The CDR3 runs to 13 residues. CDR1 is KGHSH, CDR2 LQKENI, per germline. Trimming cost V 2 bases and J 0 bases, with 2 bases left between them.